The following is a T cell receptor (beta chain) sequence with its context. Antigen specificity is unknown. The data derive from a study of cytomegalovirus exposure and HLA in healthy donors. The study ran its PCR with 60 Vbeta and 13 Jbeta primers. This table comes from immunoSEQ multiplex PCR, and its TCRdb copy is limited to in-frame clones, with some not included. There are hundreds of thousands of clones in the sample; roughly 80% occur only once, and approximately 3.9% lies in the top ten. Study findings and constraints: The investigators catalogued 160 or so TCR beta chains as cytomegalovirus-associated. Clonal expansion was found to be greater in HLA-associated TCR beta chains than in equally common others in a later analysis. When analyzed later, the rates of TCR association showed variation by HLA locus, with DRB1 the most and HLA-C the fewest.

The CDR3 is 15 residues long. Germline trimming cut 4 bases from V and 1 base from J; bases unmatched to any gene: 4. Germline assignment: CDR1 SGDLS and CDR2 YYNGEE. The receptor comes from a male donor in good health and CMV-seronegative. The rearrangement joins TRBV9 to TRBJ2-3; 9 nucleotides line up with TRBD2. Material: PBMCs. In nucleotides, the CDR3 is TGTGCCAGCAGCATCAGACTAGCGGGCACAGATACGCAGTATTTT. This translates into CASSIRLAGTDTQYF.